The 17 T cell receptor beta chains listed next were all sequenced from one sample in a study of shared clonotypes between healthy human individuals. Only in-frame clones appear in the TCRdb table, and some are missing; sequencing was by immunoSEQ multiplex PCR. The table records fewer than 500,000 clones, 75% to 80% of them present only once. Material for sequencing was PBMCs. The origin of the receptors is a woman aged 40 to 50 in good health. Some clones in this sample may be carry-over from other donors' samples.

This chain joins TRBV11-3 and TRBJ2-1; D remains unclear. V gave up 5 bases and J gave up 5 bases, with 10 bases separating them. This CDR3 contains 13 residues. Germline V lookup: CDR1 SGHNT, CDR2 YENEEA. CDR3 protein: CASSGERHNEQFF. As DNA, the CDR3 is TGTGCCAGCAGCGGAGAACGCCACAATGAGCAGTTCTTC. Full variable domain (missing parts from reference TRBV11-3 and TRBJ2-1): EAGVVQSPRYKIIEKKQPVAFWCNPISGHNTLYWYLQNLGQGPELLIRYENEEAVDDSQLPKDRFSAERLKGVDSTLKIQPAELGDSAVYLCASSGERHNEQFFGPGTRLTVL.

V usage is TRBV7-2 and J usage is TRBJ2-1; 12 bases line up with TRBD2. Germline lookup yields CDR1 SGHTA and CDR2 FQGNSA. The CDR3 runs to 15 residues. The V segment lost 5 bases and the J segment 5 bases; nucleotides outside the gene matches: 4. CDR3 residues: CASSPLAGGDNEQFF. In nucleotides, the CDR3 is TGTGCCAGCAGCCCCCTAGCGGGAGGGGACAATGAGCAGTTCTTC.

The rearrangement links TRBV10-2 to TRBJ2-3, with 10 bases identical to TRBD2. Losses at the gene ends were 8 bases for V and 5 bases for J; bases not matched to a gene: 7. CDR3 length: 14 residues. Per the germline V gene, CDR1 is WSHSY and CDR2 is SAAADI. In nucleotides, the CDR3 is TGCGCCAGCTCCTCTAGCGGGAGCGTAGATACGCAGTATTTT. This gives the protein CASSSSGSVDTQYF.

This clone was counted a few times. The CDR3 loop is CASSLYGSYNEQFF. The CDR3 bases are TGTGCCAGCAGTTTATACGGCTCCTACAATGAGCAGTTCTTC. The rearrangement joins TRBV27 to TRBJ2-1; D unresolved. The germline V gene has CDR1 MNHEY and CDR2 SMNVEV (reference sequence). Trimming cost V 1 base and J 0 bases, with 4 bases left between them. The CDR3 extends over 14 amino acids.

The chain is built from TRBV7-3 and TRBJ2-1; the match to TRBD2 covers 8 bases. The ends lost 4 bases at V and 7 bases at J; junction bases unmatched: 6. Looked up from germline, CDR1 is SGHTA and CDR2 is FQGTGA. This CDR3 has 14 amino acids. DNA of the CDR3: TGTGCCAGCAGCTCACGGACTAGCCCTAATGAGCAGTTCTTC. Its translation: CASSSRTSPNEQFF. Together with reference TRBV7-3 and TRBJ2-1, the CDR3 gives the full variable domain: GAGVSQTPSNKVTEKGKYVELRCDPISGHTALYWYRQSLGQGPEFLIYFQGTGAADDSGLPNDRFFAVRPEGSVSTLKIQRTERGDSAVYLCASSSRTSPNEQFFGPGTRLTVL.

The CDR3 here is CASSHTGHTTDTQYF. For the CDR3, the DNA is TGCGCCAGCAGCCACACAGGGCATACCACAGATACGCAGTATTTT. This sequence joins TRBV5-1 and TRBJ2-3; a possible D gene is TRBD1 (6 bases). V was trimmed by 4 bases and J by 2 bases, leaving 14 bases between them. The CDR3 is 15 amino acids. Germline V gene data show CDR1 as SGHRS and CDR2 as YFSETQ.

This chain joins TRBV5-1 and TRBJ1-3; D perhaps matches TRBD1 (6 bases). Germline V gene sequence: CDR1 SGHRS, CDR2 YFSETQ. V lost 4 bases and J 0 bases, leaving 8 bases between the germline ends. The CDR3 is 14 amino acids. CDR3 region: CASSPDSSGNTIYF. In DNA form, the CDR3 reads TGCGCCAGCAGCCCGGACAGCTCTGGAAACACCATATATTTT.

J is TRBJ1-3 and V is TRBV28; 10 positions agree with TRBD1. The V and J ends lost 5 bases and 3 bases, in that order; junction bases with no gene match: 10. The germline CDR1 and CDR2 sequences are MDHEN and SYDVKM. The CDR3 runs to 17 residues. CDR3 bases: TGTGCCAGCAGTCTAGGGACAGGGGCCGCCAGTGGAAACACCATATATTTT. Its translation is CASSLGTGAASGNTIYF.

This chain links TRBV28 with TRBJ1-4; D call uncertain. The V gene lost 6 bases and the J gene lost 5 bases, with 16 bases spanning the gap. CDR1 and CDR2 from the germline V gene are MDHEN and SYDVKM. The CDR3 contains 15 residues. The DNA of the CDR3 is TGTGCCAGCAGGAGCAGGTGGAGGCTAAATGAAAAACTGTTTTTT. It encodes CASRSRWRLNEKLFF.

This clone came up a few times. The chain couples TRBV29-1 to TRBJ1-5; a possible D gene is TRBD1 (6 bases). The germline CDR1 and CDR2 sequences are SQVTM and ANQGSEA. V shed 4 bases and J shed 1 base, with 11 bases lying between them. This CDR3 has 14 residues. CDR3 in DNA: TGCAGCGTTGGGGGGGGGCCAAGCAATCAGCCCCAGCATTTT. Amino acid sequence: CSVGGGPSNQPQHF.

CDR3: CASSLVNRANTEAFF. The CDR3 DNA sequence: TGCGCCAGCAGTCTTGTCAACAGGGCGAACACTGAAGCTTTCTTT. This chain connects TRBV23-1 to TRBJ1-1; D is possibly TRBD1 (6 bases). TRBV23-1 is placed among ORFs of uncertain function. V was trimmed by 4 bases and J by 1 base, leaving 13 bases between them. This CDR3 region has 15 residues.

This chain links TRBV11-2 with TRBJ2-7, with TRBD1 identical over 7 bases. This CDR3 has 15 amino acids. V shed 5 bases, J shed 0 bases, and the junction held 7 bases outside the gene matches. Germline V CDR1 and CDR2: SGHAT, FQNNGV. The CDR3 spells CASSRGQASSYEQYF. In nucleotides, the CDR3 is TGTGCCAGCAGCCGAGGACAGGCTAGCTCCTACGAGCAGTACTTC.

V gene TRBV4-1 combines with J gene TRBJ2-1; D uncertain. This CDR3 region has 15 residues. V dropped 0 bases and J dropped 2 bases, with 8 bases sitting between them. CDR1 is MGHRA and CDR2 is YSYEKL in the germline V gene. For the CDR3, the DNA is TGCGCCAGCAGCCAAGAACGAGAGACCTACAATGAGCAGTTCTTC. This gives the protein CASSQERETYNEQFF.

The V and J genes are TRBV7-9 and TRBJ1-1; possibly TRBD1 for D (6 bases). The CDR3 covers 15 residues. Germline CDR1 is SEHNR and CDR2 is FQNEAQ (reference sequence). Between the trimmed V and J ends, which lost 0 bases and 11 bases, there was a span of 19 bases. CDR3 amino acids: CASSLASGGYQGAFF. For the CDR3, the DNA is TGTGCCAGCAGCTTAGCGAGCGGGGGCTATCAGGGGGCTTTCTTT.

V gene TRBV9 combines with J gene TRBJ1-2; 11 bases map to TRBD1. The CDR3 is made up of 15 amino acids. Germline trimming cut 4 bases from V and 2 bases from J; bases unmatched to any gene: 4. Per germline, CDR1 SGDLS and CDR2 YYNGEE. DNA for the CDR3: TGTGCCAGCAGCCCGCGGACAGGGGGCAACTATGGCTACACCTTC. It specifies CASSPRTGGNYGYTF. Full variable domain (missing parts from reference TRBV9 and TRBJ1-2): DSGVTQTPKHLITATGQRVTLRCSPRSGDLSVYWYQQSLDQGLQFLIQYYNGEERAKGNILERFSAQQFPDLHSELNLSSLELGDSALYFCASSPRTGGNYGYTFGSGTRLTVV.

This clone came up once. V usage is TRBV4-1 and J usage is TRBJ1-2; a possible D gene is TRBD1 (6 bases). Between the trimmed V and J ends, which lost 3 bases and 5 bases, there was a span of 10 bases. This CDR3 has 13 residues. Germline V lookup: CDR1 MGHRA, CDR2 YSYEKL. In DNA, the CDR3 is TGCGCCAGCAGCCATGGCAGGGGATATGGCTACACCTTC. Translating it yields CASSHGRGYGYTF.

The gene calls are TRBV6-1 and TRBJ1-1; 9 bases match TRBD1. V lost 4 bases to trimming and J lost 3 bases; unmatched junction nucleotides: 3. The CDR3 contains 14 residues. Germline V CDR1 and CDR2: MNHNS, SASEGT. Written as DNA, the CDR3 is TGTGCCAGCAGTGGGGGACAGGGCGACACTGAAGCTTTCTTT. It is translated as CASSGGQGDTEAFF.